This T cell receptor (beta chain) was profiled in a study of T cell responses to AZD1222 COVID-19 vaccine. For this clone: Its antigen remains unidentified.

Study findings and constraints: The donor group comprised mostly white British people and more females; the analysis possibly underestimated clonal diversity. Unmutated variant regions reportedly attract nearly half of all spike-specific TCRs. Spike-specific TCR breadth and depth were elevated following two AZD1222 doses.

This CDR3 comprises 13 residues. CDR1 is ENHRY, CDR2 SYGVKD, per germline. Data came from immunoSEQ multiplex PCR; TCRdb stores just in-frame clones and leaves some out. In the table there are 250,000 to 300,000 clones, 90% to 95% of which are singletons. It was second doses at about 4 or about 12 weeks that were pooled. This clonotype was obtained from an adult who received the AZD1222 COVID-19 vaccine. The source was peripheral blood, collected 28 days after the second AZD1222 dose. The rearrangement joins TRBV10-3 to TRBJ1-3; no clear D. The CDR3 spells CATSPNSGNTIYF. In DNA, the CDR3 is TGTGCTACCAGCCCTAACTCTGGAAACACCATATATTTT.